A single TCR beta chain is shown here with its context. This clonotype was picked up a small number of times. Its antigen remains undetermined. No much larger clonotype is one base removed from it; base qualities were not supplied. V sheds 5 bases and J sheds 4 bases, leaving 13 bases between their ends. The CDR3 runs 14 residues from the cysteine to the phenylalanine. Just CDR3 DNA is preserved here, 42 bases in frame from base 1. From a lookup of the germline V gene, CDR1 and CDR2 are SGHVS and FQNEAQ. This record belongs to a study of T cell repertoires in cytomegalovirus infection (dated by TCRdb to between 2018 and 2020). Background on the whole study: Recently identified HLA-C-restricted CMV epitopes, whose presentation resists viral immunomodulation, were targeted by peptide stimulations together with well-studied HLA-B-restricted epitopes. Because public TCR beta signatures pointed to carriage of CMV infection together with the matching HLA type, the HLA type of each donor mattered for the analysis. The paper's findings and limits, for the study overall: The ex vivo response was dominated by HLA-C-restricted CMV-specific TCR beta clonotypes, which also provided the single most frequent clonotype in two of eight donors. Cumulative frequency of public TCR beta family members discriminated carriers of CMV infection plus the relevant HLA type in this cohort and an independent approximately 370-donor cohort.

Sequencing was carried out with an Illumina HiSeq 1500. Through fastp at Q25 and MiXCR, TCRdb rebuilt clones from the public reads, retaining in-frame beta chains. CDR3 protein duplicates are merged, each entry listing the most common genes and DNA. This sample lists about 570,000 distinct CDR3 sequences; about 40% were detected once. The leading ten clones occupy 48% of the sample. This specimen's treatment or condition label, interpreted: in vitro stimulation with specific CMV peptide epitopes to enrich CMV-specific T cells. This receptor chain uses TRBV7-8 and TRBJ2-3; confidence is insufficient to name the D gene. This sequence was found in a human donor in good health (CMV status not recorded). Some clones in this sample may be carry-over from other donors' samples. The sequencing used cultured PBMCs, collected from culture after CMV antigen stimulation. The CDR3 in this case is CASSRREVADTQYF. The nucleotides are TGTGCCAGCAGCCGCCGAGAGGTGGCAGATACGCAGTATTTT.